Below, one T cell receptor beta chain is given with its context. Its antigen is not yet known. One base away there is no much larger clone; base qualities are not given. The germline V gene yields MGHRA for CDR1 and YSYEKL for CDR2. Reading from cysteine to phenylalanine, the CDR3 counts 14 amino acids. Only the CDR3 part of the read is kept: 42 bases, read in frame from the first base. The germline V end is reduced by 5 bases and the J end by 1 base; junction bases left unmatched: 3. The sample is drawn from a study of cytomegalovirus exposure and HLA in healthy donors (TCRdb year 2017). About the full investigation: In an earlier analysis of about 560 of the donors, about 260 Gb of sequence data and 95 million to 130 million unique TCR beta sequences from 180 million or so T cells were reported. Across under 500 genotyped donors of the cohort, an average of about 240,000 unique TCR beta nucleotide sequences per donor were sequenced, and roughly 18% of those sequences were non-productive. Because of strong linkage in the cohort, roughly five DR-DQ haplotypes were treated as single units for association and clustering. Rather than using new phenotypic data, the later analysis identified candidate immune exposures from TCR beta sequences and from how often those sequences occurred across donors. Typing coverage varied by locus: roughly 620-630 donors for A, B, C, DRB1 and DQB1; approximately 560 for DQA1; 600 to 610 for DPA1; approximately 470 for DPB1. The aim of the study was to test whether cataloging public T cell receptors could identify signatures of past pathogen exposure. To decide whether each TCR beta V gene segment behaved as functional or pseudogenic, an earlier analysis of approximately 600 of the donors relied on high-throughput TCR beta sequencing. Among the roughly 390 genotyped donors, under 90% belonged to the genetic ancestry cluster associated with self-reported Caucasian donors. Every discovery cohort repertoire had been produced on one sequencing platform. Besides the first cohort of 666 subjects, a separate validation cohort made up of roughly 120 different subjects was used. A later genetic analysis took genome-wide SNP genotypes for about 65% of the 666 donors and used that subset as a discovery cohort. A later analysis re-examined previously published TCR beta repertoires from about 700 donors and added high-resolution HLA genotyping to investigate patterns of TCR occurrence. Donor age, sex, ethnicity and CMV serostatus were collected together with the repertoire data. To predict cytomegalovirus infection status, the study brought together high-throughput TCR immunosequencing, statistical association of individual TCRs with disease status, and machine learning. HLA typing covered class I and class II loci at four-digit resolution. Using immunosequencing, the study profiled T cell repertoires from 500 to 800 subjects and related those repertoires to cytomegalovirus serostatus. Approximately 300 gigabases of sequencing data and approximately 93 million unique TCR sequences were included in an early release covering around 600 HLA-typed donors.

Library preparation employed the immunoSEQ multiplex PCR assay. For the multiplex PCR, a mixture combining 60 forward primers for TCR Vbeta segments and 13 reverse primers for TCR Jbeta segments was used. The CDR3 region of rearranged TCR beta genes was amplified from genomic DNA with a multiplex PCR assay. The Illumina HiSeq System was used to sequence the amplified TCR beta libraries as 87-base-pair reads. Per the authors' processing: Across the 500 to 850 repertoires, a later analysis counted about 81 million unique TCR beta chains, around 11 million of which were shared by at least two donors. Raw reads were error-corrected and collapsed into unique sequences with a nearest-neighbor algorithm that merged closely related sequences to remove PCR and sequencing errors. CDR3 sequences were aligned to IMGT reference sequences to assign V, D and J gene segments. For a sequence to be retained, a match of at least six nucleotides to both a V gene segment and a J gene segment was required. Rearrangements were called productive when the CDR3 lacked stop codons and stayed in frame with V and J; all others were non-productive. Following IMGT convention, CDR3 was defined as the stretch from the second conserved V-encoded cysteine up to the conserved J-encoded phenylalanine. The earlier analysis of roughly 590 of the donors excluded any sequence lacking an unambiguous match to a single V gene segment. An earlier analysis of a few hundred of the donors classified V segments as functional when productive rearrangements were above 56.7% and as segregating when the standard deviation between donors was above 5%. A statistical classification framework was built to diagnose cytomegalovirus status from the catalog of TCR beta chain sequences. V and J gene assignment, in a later analysis, came from comparing TCR nucleotide sequences with IMGT/GENE-DB human TR gene sequences. Using the TCRdist pipeline, a later analysis assigned CDR3 sequences along with most-parsimonious VDJ recombination scenarios. In a later analysis, each TCR beta chain was defined by its CDR3 amino acid sequence together with its V-gene family, and reads without a unique V-gene family were excluded. To address suspected cross-contamination and a sequencing artifact, a later analysis removed 450 to 700 highly shared, low-generation-probability nucleotide sequences. In a later analysis, a clonal expansion index for each public chain was calculated from normalized within-repertoire ranks of inferred template counts. Generation probabilities in a later analysis came from a VDJ recombination model fitted to out-of-frame rearrangements, and those results were checked against IGoR. A later analysis scored TCR-TCR, TCR-HLA and TCR-CMV co-occurrence with hypergeometric tests, applying a repertoire-size bias correction to TCR pairs. To estimate false discovery rates, a later analysis permuted the HLA or CMV assignments 20 times. In a later analysis, co-occurring TCRs were grouped using DBSCAN, and TCRdist sequence similarity was added for clustering within HLA-allele-positive subsets. Co-occurrence clustering excluded repertoires with fewer than 30,000 or more than 120,000 public chains, plus five with anomalous nucleotide sharing. TCRdb took this table from immuneACCESS and kept in-frame rearrangements with V and J called. Such tables lack part of the clones; where checked against another copy, unresolved V genes explain under half of the gap, and the rest is unexplained. V and J calls and clone size are as listed in that table; D and trimming were resolved from the DNA. The sample yields about 55,000 clones; about four fifths were counted once. The ten largest clones represent about 1.5% of the sample.

Study-wide findings and limitations: In a later analysis, the rate of TCR association differed among HLA loci, with DRB1 alleles having the most associated TCRs and HLA-C alleles having the fewest. In both the original and validation cohorts, the classifier was reported to diagnose cytomegalovirus status with high specificity and sensitivity. Correlated functional status among segregating V segments might be attributable to linkage disequilibrium, but an unknown experimental factor could not be ruled out. The earlier analysis of approximately 590 of the donors excluded 15 to 20 rarely observed V segments, including chromosome 9 orphons, because counts were too low. In vitro tests confirmed that three of the cytomegalovirus-associated TCR beta chains recognize cytomegalovirus antigens. The presence/absence analyses assumed that sequencing depth was roughly uniform across donors, and that assumption may not be true. In a later genetic analysis, fewer N-insertions in productive TCRs were reported among donors in an Asian-associated ancestry cluster than the roughly 640-donor mean. When HLA alleles, especially DR and DQ, strongly co-occurred, attributing TCR associations to individual alleles was difficult. A total of fewer than 200 TCR beta chains were listed by the study as associated with cytomegalovirus. Immune exposure information for the cohort was limited to CMV serostatus. V-gene and J-gene trimming of TCR beta chains was associated with a missense DCLRE1C variant in a later genetic analysis, and the association was replicated in an independent cohort. A later analysis reported that several top co-occurrence clusters appeared linked to parvovirus B19, influenza, CMV and Epstein-Barr virus. In an earlier analysis of fewer than 700 of the donors, most TCR beta V segments appeared in productive rearrangements about 87% or about 30% of the time, broadly matching IMGT annotations. A later analysis associated around 16,000 TCR beta sequences with specific HLA alleles at a false discovery rate of 0.05. HLA typing was unavailable for some donors at each locus, so association tests used only the typed subset. The authors suggested that the approach could potentially be extended to other disease states and immunological phenotypes. In a later analysis, HLA-associated TCR beta chains were found to be more clonally expanded and to have lower generation probabilities than equally common non-associated chains. A later analysis found that most CMV-associated TCR beta chains appeared HLA-restricted, with HLA associations seemingly driven largely by CMV exposure. The cohort was sequenced for TCR beta chains only, and without alpha or paired-chain data the features that could be detected were limited. Across donors, most TCR sequences were observed very rarely, whereas some public TCRs were present in many individuals. The sequencing pipeline was judged likely to have produced a cluster of highly shared sequence variants as a technical artifact. A further reported finding was that TCR beta sequences accurately predicted the HLA-A and HLA-B alleles for most subjects in the first cohort. Because the 87-base-pair reads could not distinguish some IMGT-functional V segments, including TRBV6-2 and TRBV6-3, those segments were excluded.

In total, roughly 670 healthy bone marrow donors made up the cohort. At the time of sampling, all cohort members were nominally healthy, though unrecorded immune exposures were likely present. The donor tested CMV seronegative, placing the donor among the roughly 350 seronegative members of the cohort. Each donor provided a peripheral blood sample, and peripheral blood mononuclear cells were used for TCR beta sequencing. Genomic DNA extraction from the blood cell samples was performed with the Qiagen DNeasy Blood Extraction Kit. The chain was built from TRBV4-1 and TRBJ1-2; the central 8 bases match TRBD1. Sequences were obtained from PBMCs. The sequence was obtained from a female donor in good health and CMV-seronegative. The nucleotide sequence reads as follows: TGCGCCAGCAGCTCCGGGACAGGTAACTATGGCTACACCTTC. Translated, it gives CASSSGTGNYGYTF.